The 5 T cell receptor beta chains reported below all come from one sample, sequenced in a study of beta chain features in type 1 diabetes. The isolated RNA, all of it, was reverse transcribed, so expressed TCRB transcripts were what got sequenced. Produced via immunoSEQ multiplex PCR; TCRdb's table is partial and in-frame only. The sample contains some 500,000 clones, roughly 11% of which appear only once. Sequences were obtained from naive CD4+ T cells from blood. These receptors were taken from a woman between 18 and 29 years old in good health.

This clone was detected a few times. The V call is TRBV5-6, the J call TRBJ2-7; 9 bases align to TRBD1. Unmatched junction bases numbered 13, after V lost 2 bases and J lost 10 bases. The germline V gene encodes CDR1 SGHDT and CDR2 YYEEEE. The CDR3 length is 15 residues. The CDR3 loop reads CASSFQLRGQGDQYV. The DNA for the CDR3 is TGTGCCAGCAGCTTTCAGCTTAGGGGACAGGGAGATCAGTACGTC.

The V call is TRBV5-1, the J call TRBJ2-3; D gene ambiguous. CDR1 and CDR2 from the germline V gene are SGHRS and YFSETQ. V was pared by 4 bases and J by 1 base, with 16 bases between. The CDR3 has 16 residues. This chain's CDR3 is CASSPGSGGGTDTQYF. CDR3 coding DNA: TGCGCCAGCAGCCCCGGTTCAGGTGGGGGCACAGATACGCAGTATTTT. Drawing the rest from reference TRBV5-1 and TRBJ2-3, the complete variable domain is KAGVTQTPRYLIKTRGQQVTLSCSPISGHRSVSWYQQTPGQGLQFLFEYFSETQRNKGNFPGRFSGRQFSNSRSEMNVSTLELGDSALYLCASSPGSGGGTDTQYFGPGTRLTVL.

V gene TRBV27 combines with J gene TRBJ2-1; 12 nucleotides line up with TRBD2. This CDR3 is built from 16 residues. After removal of 3 bases from V and 7 bases from J, the junction contained 7 bases not matched to a gene. The V gene's germline CDR1 is MNHEY and CDR2 SMNVEV (reference sequence). This chain's CDR3 is CASSFRFGLAGNEQFF. In DNA form, the CDR3 reads TGTGCCAGCAGTTTTAGGTTTGGACTAGCGGGAAATGAGCAGTTCTTC.

The table lists this clone with a few counts. The chain carries TRBV18 and TRBJ2-1; D unclear. Trimming stripped 2 bases from V and 2 bases from J, with 7 bases between. There are 14 residues in the CDR3. Germline CDR1 KGHSH, CDR2 LQKENI. The CDR3 DNA reads TGTGCCAGCTCACCAACTGCGACCTACAATGAGCAGTTCTTC. Amino acid sequence: CASSPTATYNEQFF.

For the CDR3, the DNA is TGTGCCAGCAGGGGGGACGGCCCCAACATTCAGTACTTC. Encoded protein: CASRGDGPNIQYF. The chain couples TRBV2 to TRBJ2-4, with D possibly called TRBD1 or TRBD2 (5 bases each). Between the trimmed V and J ends, which lost 6 bases and 7 bases, there was a span of 13 bases. CDR1 is SNHLY and CDR2 is FYNNEI in the germline V gene. The CDR3 consists of 13 residues. The entire variable domain, with the rest obtained from reference TRBV2 and TRBJ2-4, is as follows: EPEVTQTPSHQVTQMGQEVILRCVPISNHLYFYWYRQILGQKVEFLVSFYNNEISEKSEIFDDQFSVERPDGSNFTLKIRSTKLEDSAMYFCASRGDGPNIQYFGAGTRLSVL.